Below are 21 T cell receptor beta chains sequenced from a single sample in a study of blood T cell repertoires in COVID-19. Some clones are missing from TCRdb's copy, which holds only in-frame ones; the method was immunoSEQ multiplex PCR. The sample shows about 340,000 clones, 65% to 85% of them seen only once. The material sequenced was peripheral blood. The receptors originated from a man aged 25 to 45 with active or convalescent COVID-19.

The chain couples TRBV7-8 to TRBJ2-7; the D is unclear. Germline CDR1 and CDR2: SGHVS and FQNEAQ. This CDR3 has 14 amino acids. V was pared by 5 bases and J by 8 bases, with 19 bases between. The DNA for the CDR3 is TGTGCCAGCAGCCCCCAGATGCCCCGAGGAAAGCAGTACTTC. Amino acids: CASSPQMPRGKQYF.

This clone has just a few counts. The chain has TRBV30 and TRBJ1-1; no definite D call. CDR3 length: 12 amino acids. Germline assignment: CDR1 GTSNPN and CDR2 SVGIG (reference sequence). Trimming shortened V by 0 bases and J by 11 bases, and 13 bases separated the two germline ends. CDR3 region: CAWSVVGDWAFF. The CDR3 DNA is TGTGCCTGGAGTGTAGTGGGAGACTGGGCTTTCTTT.

Only one count was recorded for this clone. This rearrangement joins TRBV7-2 to TRBJ2-3; 10 nucleotides line up with TRBD2. V lost 4 bases and J lost 6; bases outside the gene matches: 10. The CDR3 totals 16 residues. CDR1 is SGHTA, CDR2 FQGNSA, per germline. The CDR3 DNA reads as TGTGCCAGCAGCTACGCCCCGAGCGGGGGGGCCGATACGCAGTATTTT. Translated, it gives CASSYAPSGGADTQYF. The full variable domain, completed using reference TRBV7-2 and TRBJ2-3, is GAGVSQSPSNKVTEKGKDVELRCDPISGHTALYWYRQSLGQGLEFLIYFQGNSAPDKSGLPSDRFSAERTGGSVSTLTIQRTQQEDSAVYLCASSYAPSGGADTQYFGPGTRLTVL.

The DNA for the CDR3 is TGTGCCAGCAGAAGAAACAGGGGCACTGAAGCTTTCTTT. Translated: CASRRNRGTEAFF. The rearrangement uses TRBV5-4 and TRBJ1-1, with 7 bases aligning to TRBD1. CDR1 and CDR2 from the germline V gene are SGHNT and YYREEE (reference sequence). V was pared by 5 bases and J by 4 bases, with 5 bases of the junction left unmatched. This CDR3 contains 13 residues.

This clone was recorded a few times. The chain has TRBV5-6 and TRBJ1-2, with 11 bases aligning to TRBD1. Germline lookup yields CDR1 SGHDT and CDR2 YYEEEE. This CDR3 has 15 residues. Losses at the gene ends were 2 bases for V and 5 bases for J; bases not matched to a gene: 5. Written as DNA, the CDR3 is TGTGCCAGCAGCTTAGGGGACAGGGGGGCTTATGGCTACACCTTC. Amino acid sequence: CASSLGDRGAYGYTF.

The V gene is TRBV11-2, the J gene TRBJ2-5; 8 bases match TRBD1. Germline V gene data show CDR1 as SGHAT and CDR2 as FQNNGV. J lost 1 base, V lost 3 bases, and 4 bases had no gene match. The CDR3 sequence is 15 residues long. CDR3 residues: CASSFETGVQETQYF. DNA of the CDR3: TGTGCCAGCAGCTTTGAGACAGGGGTCCAAGAGACCCAGTACTTC.

The chain combines TRBV12-3 or TRBV12-4 with TRBJ1-1; D gene uncertain. V was shortened by 10 bases and J by 4 bases, with 16 bases between the two germline ends. The CDR3 sequence is 13 residues long. This CDR3 reads CATRTGICTEAFF. In DNA, the CDR3 is TGTGCCACCCGAACCGGGATTTGCACTGAAGCTTTCTTT.

This chain joins TRBV18 and TRBJ1-2; weak D call: TRBD1 (5 bases). Germline V gene data show CDR1 as KGHSH and CDR2 as LQKENI. The V gene lost 8 bases and the J gene lost 5 bases, with 18 bases spanning the gap. This CDR3 has 14 amino acids. CDR3 protein: CASAAGRLEYGYTF. CDR3 DNA sequence: TGTGCCAGCGCCGCGGGACGCCTGGAATATGGCTACACCTTC.

A single count supports this clone. J is TRBJ2-1 and V is TRBV30, with 10 bases fitting TRBD1. In germline, CDR1 is GTSNPN, CDR2 SVGIG (reference sequence). This CDR3 has 15 residues. The V segment lost 5 bases and the J segment 14 bases; nucleotides outside the gene matches: 18. CDR3 loop: CAWGRYGDRGYNEFF. The DNA for the CDR3 is TGTGCCTGGGGTCGGTACGGGGACAGGGGTTATAACGAGTTCTTC.

This clone appeared a few times. J is TRBJ2-7 and V is TRBV5-6; D unclear. Germline V gene sequence: CDR1 SGHDT, CDR2 YYEEEE. The CDR3 has 13 amino acids. V was cut by 1 base and J by 3 bases, with 8 bases left in between. Here the CDR3 reads CASSLRSFYEQYF. In DNA form, the CDR3 reads TGTGCCAGCAGCTTGCGGTCGTTCTACGAGCAGTACTTC.

This clone was detected once. V and J are TRBV7-2 and TRBJ2-7; the match to TRBD1 covers 10 bases. The germline V gene encodes CDR1 SGHTA and CDR2 FQGNSA. The length of the CDR3 is 14 residues. J lost 6 bases, V lost 5 bases, and 7 bases had no gene match. CDR3: CASSPPGQGLEQYF. CDR3 nucleotides: TGTGCCAGCAGCCCGCCGGGACAGGGGCTCGAGCAGTACTTC.

The chain recombines TRBV14 with TRBJ2-7; TRBD1 might be the D (6 bases). CDR1 is SGHDN, CDR2 FVKESK, per germline. The CDR3 runs to 15 residues. V shed 0 bases and J shed 4 bases, with 13 bases lying between them. CDR3 DNA: TGTGCCAGCAGCCAAGATGGGACACGGGGATACGAGCAGTACTTC. Translation: CASSQDGTRGYEQYF.

V gene TRBV7-2 combines with J gene TRBJ2-7; maybe TRBD1 (5 bases). V was pared by 5 bases and J by 2 bases, with 13 bases between. The CDR3 totals 14 residues. In germline, CDR1 is SGHTA, CDR2 FQGNSA. The CDR3 nucleotides are TGTGCCAGCAGCCCCCTGGTGGGGCCCTACGAGCAGTACTTC. It codes for CASSPLVGPYEQYF.

The V gene is TRBV19, the J gene TRBJ1-6; 7 nucleotides match TRBD1. This CDR3 region has 15 residues. CDR1 and CDR2 (germline): LNHDA, SQIVND (reference sequence). The V segment lost 5 bases and the J segment 9 bases; nucleotides outside the gene matches: 10. CDR3 loop: CASSAHRGEGSPLHF. CDR3 in DNA: TGTGCCAGTAGTGCCCACAGGGGAGAGGGTTCACCCCTCCACTTT.

The genes are TRBV3-1 (or the pseudogene TRBV3-2) and TRBJ2-1; tentative D call: TRBD2 (6 bases). The CDR3 is made up of 14 amino acids. Germline CDR1 and CDR2: LGHDT and YNNKEL (reference sequence). Trimming cost V 1 base and J 8 bases, with 12 bases left between them. This chain's CDR3 is CASSQGLVPDEQFF. CDR3 coding DNA: TGTGCCAGCAGCCAAGGACTAGTCCCCGATGAGCAGTTCTTC.

The chain combines TRBV9 with TRBJ1-1; 8 bases line up with TRBD1. The CDR3 spans 13 residues. V trimming: 4 bases; J trimming: 4 bases; junction bases outside the gene matches: 3. Germline CDR1 and CDR2: SGDLS and YYNGEE. CDR3 sequence reads: CASSPTGGTEAFF. The CDR3 DNA reads TGTGCCAGCAGCCCCACAGGGGGCACTGAAGCTTTCTTT.

The chain uses TRBV6-5 and TRBJ2-7; maybe TRBD2 (6 bases). The CDR3 has 13 residues. V was trimmed by 6 bases and J by 3 bases, leaving 12 bases between them. Germline values: CDR1 MNHEY, CDR2 SVGAGI. In DNA, the CDR3 is TGTGCCAGCAGCGGGGGTGGATTCTACGAGCAGTACTTC. Residues: CASSGGGFYEQYF.

CDR3 DNA: TGTGCCAGCAGTTCCCTCGACTCCCCCGTGAATGAGCAGTTCTTC. It codes for CASSSLDSPVNEQFF. The V gene is TRBV28, the J gene TRBJ2-1, with unresolved D. This CDR3 is 15 amino acids long. Germline loops: CDR1 MDHEN, CDR2 SYDVKM. The V gene lost 4 bases and the J gene lost 7 bases, with 17 bases spanning the gap.

The rearrangement links TRBV4-1 to TRBJ2-7, with TRBD1 matching 10 bases. Germline V CDR1 and CDR2: MGHRA, YSYEKL. J lost 3 bases, V lost 3 bases, and 5 bases had no gene match. CDR3 length: 15 residues. CDR3 in amino acids: CASSHVGTGDYEQYF. For the CDR3, the DNA is TGCGCCAGCAGCCACGTCGGGACAGGGGACTACGAGCAGTACTTC.

V and J are TRBV6-1 and TRBJ2-7; 7 nucleotides agree with TRBD1. CDR1 and CDR2 from the germline V gene are MNHNS and SASEGT. CDR3 length equals 17 residues. Unmatched junction bases numbered 11, after V lost 3 bases and J lost 0 bases. Here the CDR3 DNA reads TGTGCCAGCAGTGACCTCAATCCGACAGGGAACTCCTACGAGCAGTACTTC. It codes for CASSDLNPTGNSYEQYF.

V and J are TRBV10-3 and TRBJ2-7; TRBD2 matches 7 bases. Germline V gene sequence: CDR1 ENHRY, CDR2 SYGVKD. This CDR3 region has 15 residues. The ends lost 4 bases at V and 2 bases at J; junction bases unmatched: 8. CDR3 coding DNA: TGTGCCATCAGTGCTAGCGGACTGCATCCCTACGAGCAGTACTTC. This codes for CAISASGLHPYEQYF.